This T cell receptor beta chain stems from a study of blood T cell repertoires in COVID-19. Study background: Samples representing acute and convalescent COVID-19 were sourced from the United States, Italy and Spain. PBMCs, B-cell-depleted T cells, or T cells were the source of the cDNA or gDNA that made up the material.

Authors' analysis steps: Cell counts per sample came from amplifying reference gene primers. Assay used: immunoSEQ multiplex PCR; TCRdb lists only in-frame clones, some missing. The DNA was the basis for D and trimming; V, J and clone size are from that table. This table holds roughly 140,000 clones, around 81% found once. With 5 bases clipped from V and 5 bases from J, the junction kept 13 bases outside the gene matches. The germline gives CDR1 MNHEY, CDR2 SVGEGT. This CDR3 region has 16 residues. Sample: peripheral blood. This sequence originates from a man aged 55 to 69 with active or convalescent COVID-19. The rearrangement joins TRBV6-2 or TRBV6-3 to TRBJ2-7, with TRBD1 matching 9 bases. The chain's CDR3 is CASSKSGTGLNNEQYF. CDR3 sequence (DNA): TGTGCCAGCAGTAAATCCGGGACAGGGTTAAACAACGAGCAGTACTTC.